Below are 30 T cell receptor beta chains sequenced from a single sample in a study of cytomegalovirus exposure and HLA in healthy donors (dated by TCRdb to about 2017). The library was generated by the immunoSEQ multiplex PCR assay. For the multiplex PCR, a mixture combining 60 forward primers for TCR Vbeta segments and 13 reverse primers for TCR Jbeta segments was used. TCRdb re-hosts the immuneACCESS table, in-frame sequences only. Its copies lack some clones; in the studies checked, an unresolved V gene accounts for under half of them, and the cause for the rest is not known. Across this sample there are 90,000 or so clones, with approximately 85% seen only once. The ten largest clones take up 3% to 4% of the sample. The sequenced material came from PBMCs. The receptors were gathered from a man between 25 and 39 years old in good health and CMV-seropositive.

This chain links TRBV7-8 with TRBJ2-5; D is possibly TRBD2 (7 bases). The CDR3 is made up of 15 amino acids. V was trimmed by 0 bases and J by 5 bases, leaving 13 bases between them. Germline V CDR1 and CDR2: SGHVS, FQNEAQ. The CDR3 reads CASSLARGGGETQYF. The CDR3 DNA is TGTGCCAGCAGCTTAGCAAGGGGGGGCGGTGAGACCCAGTACTTC.

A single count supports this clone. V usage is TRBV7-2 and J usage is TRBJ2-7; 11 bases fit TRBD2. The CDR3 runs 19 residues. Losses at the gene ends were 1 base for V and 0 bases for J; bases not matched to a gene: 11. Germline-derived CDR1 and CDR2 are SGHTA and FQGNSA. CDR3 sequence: CASSLGGLAGGQLSYEQYF. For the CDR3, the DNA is TGTGCCAGCAGCTTAGGGGGGCTAGCGGGAGGCCAACTCTCCTACGAGCAGTACTTC.

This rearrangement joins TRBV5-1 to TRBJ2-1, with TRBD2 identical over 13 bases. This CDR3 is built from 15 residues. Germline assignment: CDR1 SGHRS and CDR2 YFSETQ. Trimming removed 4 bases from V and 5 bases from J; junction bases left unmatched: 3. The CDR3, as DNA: TGCGCCAGCAGCCTGGGACTAGCGGGGAACAATGAGCAGTTCTTC. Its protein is CASSLGLAGNNEQFF.

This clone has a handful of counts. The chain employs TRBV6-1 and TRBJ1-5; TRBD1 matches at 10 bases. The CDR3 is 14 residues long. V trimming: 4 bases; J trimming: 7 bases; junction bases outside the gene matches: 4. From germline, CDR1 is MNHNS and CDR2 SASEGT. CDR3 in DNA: TGTGCCAGCAGTGGGGGACAGGGGCAGCAGCCCCAGCATTTT. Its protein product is CASSGGQGQQPQHF.

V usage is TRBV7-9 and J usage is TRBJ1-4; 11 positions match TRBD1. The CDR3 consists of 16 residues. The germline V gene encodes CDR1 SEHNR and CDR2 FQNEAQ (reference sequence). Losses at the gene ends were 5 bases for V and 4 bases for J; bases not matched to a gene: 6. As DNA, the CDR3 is TGTGCCAGCAGCCGGACAGGGGGCGCATTTAATGAAAAACTGTTTTTT. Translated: CASSRTGGAFNEKLFF.

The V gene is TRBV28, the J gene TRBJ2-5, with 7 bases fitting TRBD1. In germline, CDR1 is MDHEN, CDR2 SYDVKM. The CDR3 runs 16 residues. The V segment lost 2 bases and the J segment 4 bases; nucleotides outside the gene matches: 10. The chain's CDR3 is CASSLSFRGPGETQYF. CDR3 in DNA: TGTGCCAGCAGTTTAAGCTTTAGGGGGCCAGGAGAGACCCAGTACTTC. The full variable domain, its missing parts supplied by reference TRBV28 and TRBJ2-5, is DVKVTQSSRYLVKRTGEKVFLECVQDMDHENMFWYRQDPGLGLRLIYFSYDVKMKEKGDIPEGYSVSREKKERFSLILESASTNQTSMYLCASSLSFRGPGETQYFGPGTRLLVL.

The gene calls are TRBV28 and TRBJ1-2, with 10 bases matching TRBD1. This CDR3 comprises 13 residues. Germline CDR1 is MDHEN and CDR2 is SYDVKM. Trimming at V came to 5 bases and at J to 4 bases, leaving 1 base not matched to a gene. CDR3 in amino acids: CASSRTGGYGYTF. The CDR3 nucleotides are TGTGCCAGCAGTCGGACAGGGGGCTATGGCTACACCTTC.

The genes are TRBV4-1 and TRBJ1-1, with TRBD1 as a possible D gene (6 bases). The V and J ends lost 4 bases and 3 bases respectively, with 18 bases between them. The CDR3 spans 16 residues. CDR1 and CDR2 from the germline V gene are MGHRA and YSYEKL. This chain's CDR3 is CASSPFWGGADTEAFF. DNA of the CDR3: TGCGCCAGCAGCCCTTTCTGGGGGGGCGCCGACACTGAAGCTTTCTTT.

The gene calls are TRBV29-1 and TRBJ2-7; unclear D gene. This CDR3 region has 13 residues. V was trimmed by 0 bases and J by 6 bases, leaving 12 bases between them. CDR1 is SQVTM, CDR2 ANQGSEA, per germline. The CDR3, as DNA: TGCAGCGTTGAAGATCCCCCGTTACTCGAGCAGTACTTC. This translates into CSVEDPPLLEQYF.

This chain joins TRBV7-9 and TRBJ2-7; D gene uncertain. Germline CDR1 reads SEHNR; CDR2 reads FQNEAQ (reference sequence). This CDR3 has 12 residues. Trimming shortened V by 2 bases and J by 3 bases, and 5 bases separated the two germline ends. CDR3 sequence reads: CASSLTGYEQYF. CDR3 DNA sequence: TGTGCCAGCAGCTTAACGGGCTACGAGCAGTACTTC.

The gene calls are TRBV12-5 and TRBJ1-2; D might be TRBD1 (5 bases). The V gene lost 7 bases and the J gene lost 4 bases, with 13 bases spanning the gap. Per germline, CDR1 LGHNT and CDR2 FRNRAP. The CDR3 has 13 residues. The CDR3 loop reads CASAQGAGYGYTF. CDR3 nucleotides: TGTGCTAGTGCCCAAGGGGCTGGCTATGGCTACACCTTC.

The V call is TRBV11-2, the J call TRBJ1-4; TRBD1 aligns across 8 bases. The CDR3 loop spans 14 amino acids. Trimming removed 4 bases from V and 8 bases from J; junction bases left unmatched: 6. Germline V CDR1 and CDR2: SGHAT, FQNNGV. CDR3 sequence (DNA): TGTGCCAGCAGCTGGACAGGGTTCCAAGAAAAACTGTTTTTT. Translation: CASSWTGFQEKLFF.

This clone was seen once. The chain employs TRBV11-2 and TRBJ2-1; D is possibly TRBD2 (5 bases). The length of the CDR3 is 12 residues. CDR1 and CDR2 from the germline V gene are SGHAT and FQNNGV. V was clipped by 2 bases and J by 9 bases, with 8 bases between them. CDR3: CASSLSGIEQFF. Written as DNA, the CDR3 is TGTGCCAGCAGCTTATCGGGGATTGAGCAGTTCTTC.

This chain's CDR3 is CASSSSGQGLNTEAFF. DNA for the CDR3: TGTGCCAGCAGTTCCTCCGGACAGGGCTTGAACACTGAAGCTTTCTTT. This sequence joins TRBV6-5 and TRBJ1-1; 8 bases are shared with TRBD1. This CDR3 region has 16 residues. V lost 4 bases, J lost 0 bases, and 7 bases stayed unmatched. In germline, CDR1 is MNHEY, CDR2 SVGAGI.

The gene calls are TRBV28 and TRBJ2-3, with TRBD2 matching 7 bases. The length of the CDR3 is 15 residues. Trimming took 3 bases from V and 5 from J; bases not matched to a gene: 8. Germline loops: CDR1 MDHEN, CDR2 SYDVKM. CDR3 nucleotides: TGTGCCAGCAGTTTTCAAGGCGGGAGTAAAGATACGCAGTATTTT. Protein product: CASSFQGGSKDTQYF.

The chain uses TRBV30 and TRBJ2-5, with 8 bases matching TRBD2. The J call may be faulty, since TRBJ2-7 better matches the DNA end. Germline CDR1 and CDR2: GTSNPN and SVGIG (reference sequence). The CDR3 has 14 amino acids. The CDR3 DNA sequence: TGTGCCTGGAGTGTAGGACTAGCCTTCTCCGAGCAGTACTTC. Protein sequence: CAWSVGLAFSEQYF.

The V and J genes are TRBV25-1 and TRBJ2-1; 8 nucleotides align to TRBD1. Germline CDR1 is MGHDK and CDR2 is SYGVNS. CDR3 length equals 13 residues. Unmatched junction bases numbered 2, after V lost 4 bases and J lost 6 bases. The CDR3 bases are TGTGCCAGCAGTGTCACAGGGGGCAATGAGCAGTTCTTC. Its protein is CASSVTGGNEQFF. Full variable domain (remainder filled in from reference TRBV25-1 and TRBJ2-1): EADIYQTPRYLVIGTGKKITLECSQTMGHDKMYWYQQDPGMELHLIHYSYGVNSTEKGDLSSESTVSRIRTEHFPLTLESARPSHTSQYLCASSVTGGNEQFFGPGTRLTVL.

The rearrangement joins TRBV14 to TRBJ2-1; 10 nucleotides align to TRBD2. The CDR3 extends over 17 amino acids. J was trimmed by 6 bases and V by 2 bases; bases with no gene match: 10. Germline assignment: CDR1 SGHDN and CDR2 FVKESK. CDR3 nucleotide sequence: TGTGCCAGCAGCCAATCGTTCCTAGCGGGAGCCCGCAATGAGCAGTTCTTC. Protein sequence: CASSQSFLAGARNEQFF.

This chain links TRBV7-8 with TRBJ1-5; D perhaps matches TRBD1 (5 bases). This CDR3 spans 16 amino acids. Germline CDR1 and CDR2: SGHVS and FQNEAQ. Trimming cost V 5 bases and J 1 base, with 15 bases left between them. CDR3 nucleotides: TGTGCCAGCAGCAGCGCGGGGGGAGGGAGCAATCAGCCCCAGCATTTT. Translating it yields CASSSAGGGSNQPQHF. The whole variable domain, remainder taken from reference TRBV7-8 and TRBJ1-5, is GAGVSQSPRYKVAKRGQDVALRCDPISGHVSLFWYQQALGQGPEFLTYFQNEAQLDKSGLPSDRFFAERPEGSVSTLKIQRTQQEDSAVYLCASSSAGGGSNQPQHFGDGTRLSIL.

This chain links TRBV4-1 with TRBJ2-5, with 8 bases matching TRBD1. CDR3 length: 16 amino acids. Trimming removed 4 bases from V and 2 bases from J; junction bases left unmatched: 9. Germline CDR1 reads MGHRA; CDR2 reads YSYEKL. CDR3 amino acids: CASSPDTGGYQETQYF. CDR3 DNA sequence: TGCGCCAGCAGCCCAGACACAGGGGGATATCAAGAGACCCAGTACTTC.

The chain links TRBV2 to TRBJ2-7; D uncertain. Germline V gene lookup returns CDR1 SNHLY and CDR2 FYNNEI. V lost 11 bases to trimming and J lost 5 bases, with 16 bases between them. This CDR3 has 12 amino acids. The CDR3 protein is CASFVRPNEQYF. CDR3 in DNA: TGTGCCTCCTTCGTCAGGCCAAACGAGCAGTACTTC.

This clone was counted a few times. The CDR3 region has the DNA TGTGCCAGCAGCTACCCGACAGGATCAGAAGCTTTCTTT. It encodes CASSYPTGSEAFF. The J gene is TRBJ1-1, the V gene TRBV5-6; D perhaps matches TRBD1 (6 bases). The V gene lost 3 bases and the J gene lost 8 bases, with 14 bases spanning the gap. From germline, CDR1 is SGHDT and CDR2 YYEEEE. The CDR3 length is 13 residues.

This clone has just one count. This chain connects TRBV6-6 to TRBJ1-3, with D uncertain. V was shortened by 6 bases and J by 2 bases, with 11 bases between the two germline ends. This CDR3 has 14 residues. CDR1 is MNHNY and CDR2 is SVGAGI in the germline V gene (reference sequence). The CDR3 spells CASSHVGAGNTIYF. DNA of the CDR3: TGTGCCAGCAGCCACGTCGGGGCTGGAAACACCATATATTTT.

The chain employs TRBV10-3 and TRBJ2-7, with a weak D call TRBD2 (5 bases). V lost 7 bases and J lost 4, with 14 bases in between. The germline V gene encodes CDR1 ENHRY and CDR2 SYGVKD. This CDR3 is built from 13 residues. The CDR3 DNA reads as TGTGCCATCACAGACCAGAGGGCTTACGAGCAGTACTTC. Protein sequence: CAITDQRAYEQYF.

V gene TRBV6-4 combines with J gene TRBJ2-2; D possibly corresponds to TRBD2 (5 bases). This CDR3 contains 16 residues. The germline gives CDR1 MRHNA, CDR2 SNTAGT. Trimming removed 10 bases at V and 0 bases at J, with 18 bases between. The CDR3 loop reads CATTFGGSTNTGELFF. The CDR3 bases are TGTGCCACCACTTTTGGTGGGAGTACGAACACCGGGGAGCTGTTTTTT.

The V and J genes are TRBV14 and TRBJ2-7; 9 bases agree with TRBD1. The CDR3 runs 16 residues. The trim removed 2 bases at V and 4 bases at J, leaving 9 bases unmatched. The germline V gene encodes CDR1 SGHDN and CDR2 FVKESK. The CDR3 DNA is TGTGCCAGCAGCCAAAGGTTGGACAGGGGAATTTACGAGCAGTACTTC. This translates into CASSQRLDRGIYEQYF.

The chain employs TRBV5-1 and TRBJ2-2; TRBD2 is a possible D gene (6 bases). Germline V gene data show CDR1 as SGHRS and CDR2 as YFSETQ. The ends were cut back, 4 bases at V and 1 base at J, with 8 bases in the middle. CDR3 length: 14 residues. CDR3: CASSAGRNTGELFF. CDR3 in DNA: TGCGCCAGCAGCGCGGGACGGAACACCGGGGAGCTGTTTTTT.

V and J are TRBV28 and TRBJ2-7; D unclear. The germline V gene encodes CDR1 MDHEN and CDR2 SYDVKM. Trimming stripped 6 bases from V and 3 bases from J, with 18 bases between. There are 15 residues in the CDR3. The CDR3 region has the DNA TGTGCCAGCAGCGTACAGAGAATGACGTTCTACGAGCAGTACTTC. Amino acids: CASSVQRMTFYEQYF.

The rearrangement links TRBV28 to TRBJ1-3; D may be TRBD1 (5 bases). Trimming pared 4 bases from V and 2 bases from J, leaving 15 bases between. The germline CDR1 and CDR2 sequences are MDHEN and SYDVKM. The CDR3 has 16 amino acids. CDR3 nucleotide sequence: TGTGCCAGCAGTTCACCAGCCAGGGCCCCTGGAAACACCATATATTTT. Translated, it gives CASSSPARAPGNTIYF.

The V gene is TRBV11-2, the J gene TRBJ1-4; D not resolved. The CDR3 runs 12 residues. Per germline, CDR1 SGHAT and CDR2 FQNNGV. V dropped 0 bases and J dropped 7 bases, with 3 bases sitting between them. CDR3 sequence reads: CASSLDREKLFF. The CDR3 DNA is TGTGCCAGCAGCTTAGACCGTGAAAAACTGTTTTTT.